The T cell receptor (beta chain) under discussion was sequenced for a study of T-cell reconstitution after alpha-beta-depleted transplantation in children. During its preparation, the TCRbeta library received unique molecular identifiers. Each CDR3 protein is one row after TCRdb ran MiXCR on the PCR reads. The sample shows about 610,000 distinct CDR3 sequences, 10% to 13% of them seen only once. Trimming removed 7 bases at V and 12 bases at J, with 18 bases between. Germline V lookup: CDR1 SQVTM, CDR2 ANQGSEA. The CDR3 runs 11 residues. This clonotype was sampled from a human donor who donated a stem cell graft to a child with acute myeloid leukemia. The sample here was PBMCs from the stem cell graft donor, taken from the stem cell graft. The chain employs TRBV29-1 and TRBJ1-2, with D tentatively TRBD1 (5 bases). Here the CDR3 DNA reads TGCAGCGCTGGGTACTCAGGGACGAACACCTTC. It specifies CSAGYSGTNTF.